This is a list of T cell receptor beta chains from one sample in a study of T cell repertoires in cytomegalovirus infection. TCRdb processed the reads anew with MiXCR; each CDR3 protein has one entry. The table records roughly 800,000 distinct CDR3 sequences, almost 30% of them present only once. Their antigens remain unidentified. The specimen was cultured CD8+ T cells from PBMCs, collected from culture after CMV antigen stimulation. Receptors originate from a human donor in good health (CMV status not recorded). Some clones in this sample may be carry-over from other donors' samples. The CDR3 runs from the conserved cysteine through the conserved F or W. Fields, in order: V gene, D gene, J gene, clone size, CDR3 DNA, CDR3 protein. A D gene is named only where the DNA matches it firmly. Clone size is shown for a subset of rows, as once, few, many or a class of expanded clone.

V: TRBV7-2
D: .
J: TRBJ1-6
size: .
DNA: TGTGCCAGCAGCCCTTGGACGACTGATTCACCCCTCCACTTT
CDR3: CASSPWTTDSPLHF

V: TRBV7-6
D: .
J: TRBJ1-1
size: .
DNA: TGTGCCAGCAGCTTAGGCGGGGGGGAGGTGAACACTGAAGCTTTCTTT
CDR3: CASSLGGGEVNTEAFF

V: TRBV15
D: TRBD1
J: TRBJ1-1
size: .
DNA: TGTGCCACCAGCAGTCTCAGGGGGCAGGGCACTGAAGCTTTCTTT
CDR3: CATSSLRGQGTEAFF

V: TRBV10-3
D: .
J: TRBJ2-2
size: .
DNA: TGTGCCATCAGCGCACCCATACGAAATCCGGCGACCGGGGAGCTGTTTTTT
CDR3: CAISAPIRNPATGELFF

V: TRBV6-6
D: .
J: TRBJ1-6
size: .
DNA: TGTACCAGCAGCTCAGGACTCTATAATTCACCCCTCCACTTT
CDR3: CTSSSGLYNSPLHF

V: TRBV19
D: .
J: TRBJ1-1
size: .
DNA: TGTGCCAGTAGTATCTTCGGGGGGACGGAAGCTTTCTTT
CDR3: CASSIFGGTEAFF

V: TRBV7-4
D: TRBD2
J: TRBJ2-3
size: .
DNA: TGTGCCAGGACTAGCGAAGAGGCAGATACGCAGTATTTT
CDR3: CARTSEEADTQYF

V: TRBV18
D: .
J: TRBJ2-7
size: .
DNA: TGTGCCAGCTCACCCCCCACTTCCGGGACCCTCATTTACGAGCAGTACTTC
CDR3: CASSPPTSGTLIYEQYF

V: TRBV12-5
D: .
J: TRBJ1-2
size: .
DNA: TGTGCTAGTGGTCCCCCCCCGGAGGGCTATGGCTACACCTTC
CDR3: CASGPPPEGYGYTF

V: TRBV6-4
D: TRBD1
J: TRBJ1-1
size: .
DNA: TGTGCCAGCAGTCAATCCGGGACAGGCGTTAATATGAACACTGAAGCTTTCTTT
CDR3: CASSQSGTGVNMNTEAFF

V: TRBV27
D: .
J: TRBJ2-3
size: few
DNA: TGTGCCAACTCGAGTAGCGGCGCGCAGGGTACGCAGTATTTT
CDR3: CANSSSGAQGTQYF

V: TRBV19
D: TRBD2
J: TRBJ2-1
size: few
DNA: TGTGCCAGTAGTCGACTAGCGGGGATCGAATCCCTCTACAATGAGCAGTTCTTC
CDR3: CASSRLAGIESLYNEQFF

V: TRBV6-1
D: .
J: TRBJ2-3
size: few
DNA: TGTGCCAGCAGTGCCTCGGGAGCAGCGGACCCTTATGGTACGCAGTATTTT
CDR3: CASSASGAADPYGTQYF

V: TRBV25-1
D: TRBD1
J: TRBJ2-1
size: .
DNA: TGTGCCAGCAGTCCAACCCGGACAGGGGGCGCGCTCGTTGCCTACAATGAGCAGTTCTTC
CDR3: CASSPTRTGGALVAYNEQFF

V: TRBV27
D: TRBD1
J: TRBJ2-5
size: .
DNA: TGTGCCAGCAGGGAAACAGGGGTGGGTCAAGAGACCCAGTACTTC
CDR3: CASRETGVGQETQYF

V: TRBV9
D: TRBD1
J: TRBJ2-1
size: few
DNA: TGTGCCAGCAGCCTCCAAGACAGGGGGGGCTACAATGAGCAGTTCTTC
CDR3: CASSLQDRGGYNEQFF

V: TRBV7-6
D: .
J: TRBJ1-2
size: many
DNA: TGTGCCAGCAGCTCGGGGACCGAAGACTATGGCTACACCTTC
CDR3: CASSSGTEDYGYTF

V: TRBV12-3/TRBV12-4
D: .
J: TRBJ1-5
size: .
DNA: TGTGCCAGCAGTTTAGCAGGGGCGGGCCAGCCCCAGCATTTT
CDR3: CASSLAGAGQPQHF

V: TRBV5-1
D: TRBD2
J: TRBJ2-2
size: few
DNA: TGCGCCAGCAGCTATATAGGACTAGCGGGCACCGGGGAGCTGTTTTTT
CDR3: CASSYIGLAGTGELFF

V: TRBV19
D: TRBD1
J: TRBJ2-2
size: .
DNA: TGTGCCAGTAGTAGCGGCAGGGGGCCAAACACCGGGGAGCTGTTTTTT
CDR3: CASSSGRGPNTGELFF

V: TRBV7-2
D: .
J: TRBJ1-2
size: .
DNA: TGTGCCAGCAGCTTTACCCCCCCCCGCGCGACGCGAAACTATGGCTGCACCTTC
CDR3: CASSFTPPRATRNYGCTF

V: TRBV6-5
D: TRBD2
J: TRBJ2-1
size: .
DNA: TGTGCCAGCAGCCCCGGGACTAGCGGGGGGGGGGAGCAGTTCTTC
CDR3: CASSPGTSGGGEQFF

V: TRBV14
D: .
J: TRBJ2-2
size: .
DNA: TGTGCCAGCAGCCAAAACTCGGCGGGTCCGATCACCGGGGAGCTGTTTTTT
CDR3: CASSQNSAGPITGELFF

V: TRBV7-8
D: .
J: TRBJ1-5
size: .
DNA: TGTGCCAGCAACTTTCGAGCGGACTCCTATAGCAATCAGCCCCAGCATTTT
CDR3: CASNFRADSYSNQPQHF

V: TRBV12-3/TRBV12-4
D: TRBD1
J: TRBJ1-1
size: .
DNA: TGTGCCAGCAGTCTTACCCGGACAGGGGGCGGATCTCGCTCTGAAGCTTTCTTT
CDR3: CASSLTRTGGGSRSEAFF

V: TRBV7-9
D: .
J: TRBJ2-3
size: few
DNA: TGTGCCAGCACCCAGCCGGGGGGCGGCACAGATACGCAGTATTTT
CDR3: CASTQPGGGTDTQYF

V: TRBV27
D: .
J: TRBJ2-1
size: few
DNA: TGTGCCAGCAGTAGACCCCGAAGCTCCTACAATGAGCAGTTCTTC
CDR3: CASSRPRSSYNEQFF

V: TRBV28
D: .
J: TRBJ2-5
size: .
DNA: TGTGCCAGCAGTTCCGCCTGGGGGCCACTCCAAGAGACCCAGTACTTC
CDR3: CASSSAWGPLQETQYF

V: TRBV4-2
D: TRBD2
J: TRBJ2-7
size: .
DNA: TGTGCCAGCAGCCAAGGCGGGGGTGGATACGAGCAGTACTTC
CDR3: CASSQGGGGYEQYF

V: TRBV29-1
D: TRBD1
J: TRBJ2-3
size: .
DNA: TGCAGCGTTGCAGGGGGACAGGGGAGGACAGATACGCAGTATTTT
CDR3: CSVAGGQGRTDTQYF

V: TRBV7-6
D: .
J: TRBJ2-1
size: many
DNA: TGTGCCAGCAGCTTAGTTAGTGGGGTAACCTACAATGAGCAGTTCTTC
CDR3: CASSLVSGVTYNEQFF

V: TRBV7-9
D: .
J: TRBJ1-1
size: few
DNA: TGTGCCAGCAGCGATCGACCCCCGACTTATTTCACTGAAGCTTTCTTT
CDR3: CASSDRPPTYFTEAFF

V: TRBV7-6
D: .
J: TRBJ1-2
size: .
DNA: TGTGCCAGCAGCTTAGAGATGACGAGTGGCTACACCTTC
CDR3: CASSLEMTSGYTF

V: TRBV11-2
D: .
J: TRBJ2-5
size: few
DNA: TGTGCCAGCAGCTTAGAAGATACAGGGCTCGAAGAGACCCAGTACTTC
CDR3: CASSLEDTGLEETQYF

V: TRBV29-1
D: TRBD1
J: TRBJ2-1
size: .
DNA: TGCAGCACGCGAACCCTGACAGGGAACAATGAGCAGTTCTTC
CDR3: CSTRTLTGNNEQFF

V: TRBV6-5
D: .
J: TRBJ2-7
size: few
DNA: TGTGCCAGCAGTTACGATTTACAGGGCTCCTACGAGCAGTACTTC
CDR3: CASSYDLQGSYEQYF

V: TRBV2
D: .
J: TRBJ2-7
size: few
DNA: TGTGCCAGCAGTGAAGGGCCCGACACCCTCTACGAGCAGTACTTC
CDR3: CASSEGPDTLYEQYF

V: TRBV7-2
D: TRBD2
J: TRBJ2-1
size: .
DNA: TGTGCCAGCAGCTTGGGGCGGGGGGGCCCCAATGAGCAGTTCTTC
CDR3: CASSLGRGGPNEQFF

V: TRBV15
D: .
J: TRBJ1-6
size: few
DNA: TGTGCCACCAGCAGAGATGGGTCCCTCCACTTT
CDR3: CATSRDGSLHF

V: TRBV7-4
D: .
J: TRBJ2-3
size: .
DNA: TGTGCCAGCAGGGTCGATACGCAGTATTTT
CDR3: CASRVDTQYF

V: TRBV10-2
D: .
J: TRBJ2-1
size: once
DNA: TGCGCCAGCAGGGATTACGAGCAGTTCTTC
CDR3: CASRDYEQFF

V: TRBV12-3/TRBV12-4
D: TRBD1
J: TRBJ2-1
size: many
DNA: TGTGCCAGCACAGTAGAGGGGGCTTTTTACAATGAGCAGTTCTTC
CDR3: CASTVEGAFYNEQFF

V: TRBV4-1
D: .
J: TRBJ2-7
size: .
DNA: TGCGCCAGCAGCCAACAAAGAGGTAACGAGCAGTACTTC
CDR3: CASSQQRGNEQYF

V: TRBV6-5
D: .
J: TRBJ2-2
size: .
DNA: TGTGCCAGCAGTGACGGTCCCCCAGGCAATACGAACACCGGGGAGCTGTTTTTT
CDR3: CASSDGPPGNTNTGELFF

V: TRBV12-3/TRBV12-4
D: .
J: TRBJ2-7
size: few
DNA: TGTGCCAGCAGTCAACGATCCGGGACACCACCGTACGAGCAGTACTTC
CDR3: CASSQRSGTPPYEQYF

V: TRBV20-1
D: .
J: TRBJ1-5
size: few
DNA: TGCAGTGCTAGAGAGGGACGGGTCAATCAGCCCCAGCATTTT
CDR3: CSAREGRVNQPQHF

V: TRBV12-3/TRBV12-4
D: .
J: TRBJ2-5
size: .
DNA: TGTGCCAGCAGACTGGGAGAGGGCCCGGCGAGAGAGACCCAGTACTTC
CDR3: CASRLGEGPARETQYF

V: TRBV5-5
D: .
J: TRBJ1-2
size: many
DNA: TGTGCCAGCAGCTTCGCCTGGACGGCCTATGGCTACACCTTC
CDR3: CASSFAWTAYGYTF

V: TRBV9
D: .
J: TRBJ1-3
size: .
DNA: TGTGCCAGCAGCCCGCGCCCGGGTCTTGGAAACACCATATATTTT
CDR3: CASSPRPGLGNTIYF

V: TRBV2
D: .
J: TRBJ1-5
size: few
DNA: TGTGCCAGCAGTGGACAAGAGCCCCAGCATTTT
CDR3: CASSGQEPQHF

V: TRBV4-1
D: .
J: TRBJ2-7
size: few
DNA: TGCGCCAGCAGCCGCGGTGGGGACCCCTCCTACGAGCAGTACTTC
CDR3: CASSRGGDPSYEQYF

V: TRBV7-9
D: TRBD1
J: TRBJ1-2
size: .
DNA: TGTGCCAGCAGCCCGGACAGGGCTGGCTACACCTTC
CDR3: CASSPDRAGYTF

V: TRBV12-3/TRBV12-4
D: TRBD2
J: TRBJ2-3
size: few
DNA: TGTGCCAGCAGCCCTCTGGGCGGGGGGGCCGATACGCAGTATTTT
CDR3: CASSPLGGGADTQYF

V: TRBV9
D: .
J: TRBJ2-3
size: .
DNA: TGTGCCAGCAGCCCCAGCTTGGGGAGCACAGATACGCAGTATTTT
CDR3: CASSPSLGSTDTQYF

V: TRBV27
D: .
J: TRBJ1-1
size: few
DNA: TGTGCCAGCAGTGGAAACGCGAACACTGAAGCTTTCTTT
CDR3: CASSGNANTEAFF

V: TRBV11-1
D: .
J: TRBJ2-2
size: few
DNA: TGTGCCAGCAGCCAATTCGAGGGGGGTCCCGGGGAGCTGTTTTTT
CDR3: CASSQFEGGPGELFF

V: TRBV6-5
D: TRBD1
J: TRBJ1-1
size: few
DNA: TGTGCCAGCAGTGGAGGGACAGGGCCCACTGAAGCTTTCTTT
CDR3: CASSGGTGPTEAFF

V: TRBV15
D: .
J: TRBJ1-5
size: .
DNA: TGTGCCACCAGCAAAGACAGGAGTAGCAATCAGCCCCAGCATTTT
CDR3: CATSKDRSSNQPQHF

V: TRBV10-1
D: .
J: TRBJ1-1
size: few
DNA: TGCGCCAGCAGTGAGTTGGCATACACTGAAGCTTTCTTT
CDR3: CASSELAYTEAFF